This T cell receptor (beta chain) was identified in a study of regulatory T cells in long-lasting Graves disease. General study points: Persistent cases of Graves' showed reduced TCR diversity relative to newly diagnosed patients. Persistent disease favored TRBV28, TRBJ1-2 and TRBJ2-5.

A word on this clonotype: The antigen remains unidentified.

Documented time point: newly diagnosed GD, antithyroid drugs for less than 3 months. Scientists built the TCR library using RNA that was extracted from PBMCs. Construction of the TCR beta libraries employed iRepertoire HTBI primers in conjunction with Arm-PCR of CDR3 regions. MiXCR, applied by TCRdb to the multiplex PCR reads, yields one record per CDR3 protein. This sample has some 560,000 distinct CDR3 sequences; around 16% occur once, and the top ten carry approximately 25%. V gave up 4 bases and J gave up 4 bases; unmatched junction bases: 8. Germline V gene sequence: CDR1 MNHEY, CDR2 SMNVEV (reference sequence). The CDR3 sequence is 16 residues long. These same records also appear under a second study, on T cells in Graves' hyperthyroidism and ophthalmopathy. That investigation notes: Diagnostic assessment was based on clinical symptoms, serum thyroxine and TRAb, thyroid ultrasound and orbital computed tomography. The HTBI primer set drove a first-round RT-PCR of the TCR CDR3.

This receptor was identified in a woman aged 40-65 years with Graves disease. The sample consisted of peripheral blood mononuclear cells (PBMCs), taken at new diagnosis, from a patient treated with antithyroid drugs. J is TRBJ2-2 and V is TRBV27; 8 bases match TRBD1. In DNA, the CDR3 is TGTGCCAGCAGTTACGATCAGGGGGCGAGCACCGGGGAGCTGTTTTTT. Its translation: CASSYDQGASTGELFF.